These 17 T cell receptor beta chains came from one sample sequenced in a study of post-analysis software for immune sequencing data (dated by TCRdb to the mid-2010s). For these receptors, no antigen is known. The study at large found these results: Patients showed significantly higher frequencies than controls for roughly 5 TRBV segments, among them TRBV5-6, TRBV5-1 and TRBV20-1.

The method was PCR. The instrument given in TCRdb is Illumina HiSeq 2500. To reduce PCR and sequencing biases, unique molecular identifiers were incorporated into the TCR beta cDNA libraries. TCRdb cleaned the public reads at Q25 with fastp, built clones with MiXCR and kept in-frame beta chains. Rows matching on CDR3 protein sequence are summarized as one entry with the most common DNA and genes. Present in this sample are about 200,000 distinct CDR3 sequences, approximately 29% of which were seen just once. The top ten clonotypes cover more than 3% of the sample. Input material: blood. The origin of the receptors is a girl aged 2 to 17 with multiple sclerosis.

This clonotype was detected a few times. V gene TRBV5-6 combines with J gene TRBJ1-3; tentative D call: TRBD1 (6 bases). V shed 1 base and J shed 0 bases, with 11 bases lying between them. This CDR3 has 16 amino acids. Germline V gives CDR1 SGHDT, CDR2 YYEEEE. The CDR3 bases are TGTGCCAGCAGCTTGCCAGGGGCCAACTCTGGAAACACCATATATTTT. It translates to CASSLPGANSGNTIYF.

The rearrangement joins TRBV28 to TRBJ2-1; 12 bases fit TRBD2. This CDR3 has 14 residues. V lost 6 bases to trimming and J lost 13 bases; unmatched junction nucleotides: 10. Germline V gene sequence: CDR1 MDHEN, CDR2 SYDVKM. This CDR3 reads CASRKQGLAGYQFF. DNA for the CDR3: TGTGCCAGCAGGAAACAGGGACTAGCGGGCTACCAGTTCTTC.

The genes are TRBV29-1 and TRBJ2-2; 13 bases match TRBD2. Germline CDR1 and CDR2: SQVTM and ANQGSEA. J was trimmed by 5 bases and V by 7 bases; bases with no gene match: 13. CDR3 length: 17 residues. The CDR3 loop reads CSAKVLAGGSRTGELFF. The DNA for the CDR3 is TGCAGCGCCAAGGTACTAGCGGGAGGGTCGCGGACCGGGGAGCTGTTTTTT.

This clonotype was found many times. The rearrangement uses TRBV29-1 and TRBJ2-3, with D tentatively TRBD1 (6 bases). Trimming left V 4 bases short and J 2 bases short, with 13 bases between. Germline V CDR1 and CDR2: SQVTM, ANQGSEA. The CDR3 contains 14 residues. CDR3 DNA sequence: TGCAGCGTTGCAGGGCAGGGGCCCACAGATACGCAGTATTTT. This gives the protein CSVAGQGPTDTQYF.

This clonotype was counted at least ten times. V and J are TRBV20-1 and TRBJ1-6; D call uncertain. In germline, CDR1 is DFQATT, CDR2 SNEGSKA (reference sequence). V lost 4 bases and J lost 7, with 11 bases in between. The CDR3 extends over 13 amino acids. The CDR3 protein is CSAKRPGNSPLHF. For the CDR3, the DNA is TGCAGTGCTAAAAGACCCGGGAATTCACCCCTCCACTTT.

J is TRBJ2-1 and V is TRBV15; D tentatively fits TRBD1 or TRBD2 (5 bases each). Trimming took 4 bases from V and 13 from J, leaving 11 bases between them. The V gene's germline CDR1 is LNHNV and CDR2 YYDKDF (reference sequence). The CDR3 has 11 amino acids. The CDR3 DNA reads as TGTGCCACCAGCATAGGGACCCCACAGTTCTTC. This gives the protein CATSIGTPQFF.

Note on this clonotype: This may arise from a read error, as a much more abundant clone is one base away. The chain couples TRBV20-1 to TRBJ2-1; 10 nucleotides align to TRBD2. Germline assignment: CDR1 DFQATT and CDR2 SNEGSKA (reference sequence). The CDR3 is 18 amino acids. J lost 0 bases, V lost 1 base, and 9 bases had no gene match. Here the CDR3 DNA reads TGCAGTGCTAGAGGGCTAGCGGGGGCCAAAAGCTCCTACAATGAGCAGTTCTTC. Its translation: CSARGLAGAKSSYNEQFF.

Concerning this clonotype itself: A read error may be the cause here, since a much bigger clone is one base away. The chain is built from TRBV12-3 or TRBV12-4 and TRBJ2-1, with D unclear. The CDR3 length is 14 residues. For the CDR3, the DNA is TGTGCCAGCAGTTTAGCGACCACAACCAATGGGCAGTTCTTC. This sequence encodes CASSLATTTNGQFF.

In nucleotides, the CDR3 is TGTGCCTGGAGTGGAGCGGGGGGGCGCACGACCCAGTACTTC. Translation: CAWSGAGGRTTQYF. V and J are TRBV30 and TRBJ2-7, with 10 nucleotides matching TRBD2. The last part of the DNA fits TRBJ2-5 better; the J call may be wrong. The germline V gene has CDR1 GTSNPN and CDR2 SVGIG (reference sequence). The CDR3 extends over 14 amino acids.

This clonotype came up many times. The chain combines TRBV11-2 with TRBJ2-1, with D uncertain. CDR3 length equals 15 residues. The germline V and J ends were trimmed by 5 bases and 5 bases, with 16 bases remaining between them. Germline V gene data show CDR1 as SGHAT and CDR2 as FQNNGV. Here the CDR3 DNA reads TGTGCCAGCAGCGTTAGCTCCAGACGAAACAATGAGCAGTTCTTC. This translates into CASSVSSRRNNEQFF.

The rearrangement uses TRBV5-1 and TRBJ2-4, with a possible D match to TRBD1 (5 bases). Judging by the DNA end, TRBJ2-7 fits better; the J call may be wrong. The CDR3 runs to 14 residues. The V gene's germline CDR1 is SGHRS and CDR2 YFSETQ. The CDR3, as DNA: TGCGCCAGCAGCCAACAGACAGAAAATTACGAGCAGTACTTC. The encoded protein is CASSQQTENYEQYF.

V is TRBV20-1 and J is TRBJ2-7, with D unresolved. The better agreement between TRBJ2-5 and the DNA end casts doubt on the J call. The CDR3 spans 12 residues. CDR1 is DFQATT, CDR2 SNEGSKA, per germline (reference sequence). The CDR3 loop reads CSATMGKGTQYF. DNA of the CDR3: TGCAGTGCCACGATGGGGAAGGGGACCCAGTACTTC.

Points on this clonotype: It may be a read error: a sequence one base away is much more abundant. This CDR3 is missing its conserved last phenylalanine or tryptophan, likely due to a read error. The V gene is TRBV20-1, the J gene TRBJ2-5; perhaps TRBD1 as D (6 bases). The germline gives CDR1 DFQATT, CDR2 SNEGSKA (reference sequence). The CDR3 is 13 residues long. The V gene lost 1 base and the J gene lost 3 bases, with 9 bases spanning the gap. CDR3 sequence (DNA): TGCAGTGCTAGAGGGGACAAGAAAGAGACCCAGTACTGC. Amino acids: CSARGDKKETQYC.

This clonotype was counted between two and nine times. V gene TRBV13 combines with J gene TRBJ1-2, with 9 nucleotides matching TRBD1. CDR1 is PRHDT and CDR2 is FYEKMQ in the germline V gene (reference sequence). This CDR3 comprises 14 residues. The J segment lost 3 bases and the V segment lost 4 bases, leaving 3 bases of the junction unmatched. CDR3 sequence (DNA): TGTGCCAGCAGCTACTACAGGGGGCACTATGGCTACACCTTC. Its translation: CASSYYRGHYGYTF.

The V call is TRBV4-1, the J call TRBJ1-1; TRBD1 matches at 10 bases. The CDR3 is 17 amino acids. With V trimmed by 5 bases and J by 1 base, 10 bases remained unmatched. Germline V gene lookup returns CDR1 MGHRA and CDR2 YSYEKL. CDR3 nucleotide sequence: TGCGCCAGCAGCTTTAAAGGGACAGGGGCCGCGAACACTGAAGCTTTCTTT. Encoded protein: CASSFKGTGAANTEAFF.

This clonotype showed up many times. The chain recombines TRBV29-1 with TRBJ2-7; a possible D gene is TRBD1 (6 bases). Germline CDR1 and CDR2: SQVTM and ANQGSEA. CDR3 length equals 13 residues. Trimming removed 7 bases at V and 2 bases at J, with 15 bases between. CDR3 in amino acids: CSGSRGTAYEQYF. The CDR3 region has the DNA TGCAGCGGTTCAAGGGGGACCGCCTACGAGCAGTACTTC.

This clonotype occurred a few times. The chain combines TRBV7-3 with TRBJ1-1; no firm D call. V lost 3 bases and J 3 bases, leaving 8 bases between the germline ends. Per the germline V gene, CDR1 is SGHTA and CDR2 is FQGTGA. The CDR3 totals 13 residues. CDR3 DNA sequence: TGTGCCAGCAGCTTCCGGAGGGACACTGAAGCTTTCTTT. Its translation: CASSFRRDTEAFF. Complete variable domain (other parts from reference TRBV7-3 and TRBJ1-1): GAGVSQTPSNKVTEKGKYVELRCDPISGHTALYWYRQSLGQGPEFLIYFQGTGAADDSGLPNDRFFAVRPEGSVSTLKIQRTERGDSAVYLCASSFRRDTEAFFGQGTRLTVV.